Described below is a single T cell receptor (beta chain) sequence and its context. What it recognizes is unknown. The germline V and J ends were trimmed by 7 bases and 6 bases, with 9 bases remaining between them. This CDR3 is built from 12 residues. Germline loops: CDR1 SEHNR, CDR2 FQNEAQ (reference sequence). The sample originates from a study of T cells in Graves' hyperthyroidism and ophthalmopathy. Amplified TCR beta CDR3 regions came from RNA transcripts. Researchers ran a first-round RT-PCR on the TCR CDR3 using the HTBI primer set. Each CDR3 protein is one row after TCRdb ran MiXCR on the multiplex PCR reads. The sample carries hundreds of thousands of distinct CDR3 sequences, more than 45% recorded once. The study, taken as a whole, reports: Also found in blood were most expanded thyroid clonotypes above 0.001. Ophthalmopathy onset followed model prediction by a median around six months.

Patients were excluded because of uncontrolled infection, other autoimmune disease, pregnancy or lactation. Sequenced sample: peripheral blood or thyroid tissue (not recorded which). The chain joins TRBV7-9 to TRBJ1-4; unclear D gene. The sequence was collected from a woman aged 18-29 years with Graves' hyperthyroidism. CDR3 region: CASNLQDEKLFF. The DNA for the CDR3 is TGTGCCAGCAACCTTCAAGATGAAAAACTGTTTTTT. Variable domain in full (rest from reference TRBV7-9 and TRBJ1-4): DTGVSQNPRHKITKRGQNVTFRCDPISEHNRLYWYRQTLGQGPEFLTYFQNEAQLEKSRLLSDRFSAERPKGSFSTLEIQRTEQGDSAMYLCASNLQDEKLFFGSGTQLSVL.